A single sample gave rise to the 20 T cell receptor beta chains below, sequenced in a study of HIV-infected patients and healthy controls. cDNA was made from 500 ng RNA using alpha and beta constant primers. Each of the alpha and beta chains got its own library through chain-specific third strand synthesis with indices. TCRdb analysed the 5' RACE reads with MiXCR anew, one entry per CDR3 protein. The data hold roughly 25,000 distinct CDR3 sequences, with about 8.7% observed a single time. No cell fractionation was done, so the repertoire covers all unsorted peripheral blood T cells. The specimen was blood. Every receptor here comes from an adult in good health.

By sample fraction, this clonotype is medium-sized. The V gene is TRBV12-3 or TRBV12-4, the J gene TRBJ1-4; D possibly corresponds to TRBD1 (6 bases). The CDR3 loop spans 15 amino acids. V gave up 7 bases and J gave up 2 bases, with 14 bases separating them. CDR3 nucleotide sequence: TGTGCCAGCAACAGAAACAGGGCGACTAATGAAAAACTGTTTTTT. Its translation is CASNRNRATNEKLFF.

The chain joins TRBV6-6 to TRBJ1-6; D unclear. CDR1 is MNHNY, CDR2 SVGAGI, per germline (reference sequence). The V and J ends lost 0 bases and 0 bases respectively, with 6 bases between them. The CDR3 consists of 16 residues. The CDR3 DNA reads TGTGCCAGCAGTTACTCTCGGAGCTCCTATAATTCACCCCTCCACTTT. Encoded protein: CASSYSRSSYNSPLHF.

In its sample, this clonotype was seen many times. The chain links TRBV7-2 to TRBJ2-2; D remains unclear. From germline, CDR1 is SGHTA and CDR2 FQGNSA. Trimming took 2 bases from V and 8 from J, leaving 3 bases between them. This CDR3 comprises 11 residues. Here the CDR3 reads CASSLRGELFF. Written as DNA, the CDR3 is TGTGCCAGCAGCTTAAGAGGGGAGCTGTTTTTT.

The table lists this clonotype with many counts. This chain connects TRBV18 to TRBJ1-2; possible D gene TRBD1, 5 bases. This CDR3 is built from 14 residues. CDR1 is KGHSH and CDR2 is LQKENI in the germline V gene. V was trimmed by 3 bases and J by 3 bases, leaving 11 bases between them. The CDR3 DNA reads TGTGCCAGCTCACCTCAGGGACGCGACTATGGCTACACCTTC. Its protein product is CASSPQGRDYGYTF.

This clonotype was recorded at least ten times. The rearrangement links TRBV30 to TRBJ2-6; 7 bases line up with TRBD2. V shed 0 bases and J 2 bases; nucleotides not matched to a gene: 1. The CDR3 length is 15 residues. The V gene's germline CDR1 is GTSNPN and CDR2 SVGIG (reference sequence). CDR3 nucleotide sequence: TGTGCCTGGAGTGTTGGGGGGGCTGGGGCCAACGTCCTGACTTTC. Protein sequence: CAWSVGGAGANVLTF.

This clonotype was observed at least ten times. The CDR3: CASSIVPEENIQYF. For the CDR3, the DNA is TGTGCCAGTAGTATAGTCCCTGAGGAAAACATTCAGTACTTC. This chain uses TRBV19 with TRBJ2-4; no definite D call. In germline, CDR1 is LNHDA, CDR2 SQIVND (reference sequence). The CDR3 totals 14 residues. The V end lost 1 base, the J end lost 5 bases, and 9 bases lay between the germline ends.

This clonotype appeared many times. V gene TRBV5-1 combines with J gene TRBJ1-4, with D possibly being TRBD1 (5 bases). Between the trimmed V and J ends, which lost 1 base and 8 bases, there was a span of 12 bases. The CDR3 extends over 14 amino acids. In germline, CDR1 is SGHRS, CDR2 YFSETQ. The CDR3 coding sequence is TGCGCCAGCAGCTTGAGAATTGGGGGAGAAAAACTGTTTTTT. Amino acids: CASSLRIGGEKLFF.

The V call is TRBV18, the J call TRBJ1-4; D not certain. The CDR3 contains 17 residues. The V end lost 1 base, the J end lost 0 bases, and 12 bases lay between the germline ends. The germline gives CDR1 KGHSH, CDR2 LQKENI. The CDR3 coding sequence is TGTGCCAGCTCACCACTTATCGGGCGTGCAACTAATGAAAAACTGTTTTTT. This sequence encodes CASSPLIGRATNEKLFF.

In its sample, this clonotype was seen many times. The rearrangement joins TRBV29-1 to TRBJ1-2; TRBD1 agrees at 11 bases. With 2 bases clipped from V and 7 bases from J, the junction kept 3 bases outside the gene matches. The CDR3 sequence is 13 residues long. Germline V gene data show CDR1 as SQVTM and CDR2 as ANQGSEA. The CDR3 DNA reads TGCAGCGTTGAAAGGACAGGGGGCGTTGGCTACACCTTC. This sequence encodes CSVERTGGVGYTF.

This clonotype was observed at least ten times. The CDR3 reads CASSLEGAGRLFF. The CDR3 DNA is TGTGCCAGCAGCTTAGAGGGGGCAGGAAGACTGTTTTTT. This chain joins TRBV7-2 and TRBJ1-4; 7 nucleotides agree with TRBD1. V lost 1 base to trimming and J lost 13 bases; unmatched junction nucleotides: 6. Germline V CDR1 and CDR2: SGHTA, FQGNSA. The CDR3 is 13 residues long.

This clonotype is medium-sized within its sample. The J gene is TRBJ1-1, the V gene TRBV6-5, with 7 positions matching TRBD1. V shed 3 bases, J shed 5 bases, and the junction held 9 bases outside the gene matches. The CDR3 length is 15 residues. Germline CDR1 is MNHEY and CDR2 is SVGAGI. The CDR3 loop is CASSYNAGRGTEAFF. The CDR3 DNA sequence: TGTGCCAGCAGTTATAACGCGGGCAGGGGGACTGAAGCTTTCTTT.

This clonotype was counted at least ten times. This chain uses TRBV18 with TRBJ1-1, with no clear D. Germline V gives CDR1 KGHSH, CDR2 LQKENI. The CDR3 sequence is 15 residues long. V lost 2 bases and J 3 bases, leaving 13 bases between the germline ends. CDR3 coding DNA: TGTGCCAGCTCACCATCGACTGGTGTGTACACTGAAGCTTTCTTT. This codes for CASSPSTGVYTEAFF. Filled out from reference TRBV18 and TRBJ1-1, the complete variable domain reads NAGVMQNPRHLVRRRGQEARLRCSPMKGHSHVYWYRQLPEEGLKFMVYLQKENIIDESGMPKERFSAEFPKEGPSILRIQQVVRGDSAAYFCASSPSTGVYTEAFFGQGTRLTVV.

The sample holds many counts of this clonotype. V is TRBV12-3 or TRBV12-4 and J is TRBJ2-7, with D possibly matching TRBD1 (6 bases). This CDR3 region has 12 residues. V was cut by 3 bases and J by 5 bases, with 8 bases left in between. CDR3 amino acids: CASSFQGNEQYF. In DNA form, the CDR3 reads TGTGCCAGCAGTTTCCAGGGGAACGAGCAGTACTTC.

By sample fraction, this clonotype is medium-sized. This chain connects TRBV11-3 to TRBJ2-3, with no clear D. The CDR3 is made up of 16 amino acids. Deletions cut 5 bases from V and 0 bases from J, with 15 bases between. Germline CDR1 and CDR2: SGHNT and YENEEA. The DNA for the CDR3 is TGTGCCAGCAGCCTCAGCACCGGGCCGAGCACAGATACGCAGTATTTT. Residues: CASSLSTGPSTDTQYF.

This clonotype has at least ten counts. The chain is built from TRBV6-1 and TRBJ2-5; 7 nucleotides agree with TRBD1. This CDR3 has 15 residues. Germline CDR1 is MNHNS and CDR2 is SASEGT. V gave up 5 bases and J gave up 7 bases; unmatched junction bases: 13. The CDR3 region has the DNA TGTGCCAGCAGTAACAGACGGACAGGCCCTTCGACCCAGTACTTC. This sequence encodes CASSNRRTGPSTQYF.

This clonotype was seen at least ten times. CDR3 sequence: CASSVVSGGGNEQFF. In DNA, the CDR3 is TGTGCCAGCAGCGTAGTGAGCGGGGGAGGTAATGAGCAGTTCTTC. The V gene is TRBV9, the J gene TRBJ2-1; 8 nucleotides line up with TRBD2. CDR3 length: 15 residues. The V gene end was trimmed by 0 bases and the J gene end by 7 bases; junction bases not matched to a gene: 6. CDR1 is SGDLS and CDR2 is YYNGEE in the germline V gene.

This clonotype was picked up many times. The chain has TRBV5-4 and TRBJ2-3, with D unresolved. The germline V and J ends were trimmed by 2 bases and 2 bases, with 9 bases remaining between them. Germline V gene lookup returns CDR1 SGHNT and CDR2 YYREEE (reference sequence). CDR3 size: 14 residues. The CDR3 DNA reads as TGTGCCAGCAGCTTTGTTTCCAACACAGATACGCAGTATTTT. It yields the protein CASSFVSNTDTQYF.

Only a few counts were recorded for this clonotype. CDR3 coding DNA: TGTGCCAGCAGCTTAGTTCAGGGTCGGGGCACAGATACGCAGTATTTT. Its protein product is CASSLVQGRGTDTQYF. V usage is TRBV7-8 and J usage is TRBJ2-3; a possible D gene is TRBD1 (5 bases). The CDR3 spans 16 residues. The V and J ends lost 1 base and 1 base respectively, with 12 bases between them. From germline, CDR1 is SGHVS and CDR2 FQNEAQ.

There are many counts of this clonotype. The chain has TRBV19 and TRBJ1-1; D gene unclear. V was shortened by 3 bases and J by 10 bases, with 12 bases between the two germline ends. Germline CDR1 reads LNHDA; CDR2 reads SQIVND (reference sequence). The CDR3 totals 12 residues. The CDR3 region is CASSIGLKGAFF. For the CDR3, the DNA is TGTGCCAGTAGTATCGGCCTCAAAGGAGCTTTCTTT.

This clonotype was counted many times. The V and J genes are TRBV7-6 and TRBJ1-4; D is perhaps TRBD1 (5 bases). V gave up 5 bases and J gave up 2 bases, with 12 bases separating them. Germline CDR1 and CDR2: SGHVS and FNYEAQ. This CDR3 has 15 residues. For the CDR3, the DNA is TGTGCCAGCAGCCGCCGGGGGGGTACTAATGAAAAACTGTTTTTT. This codes for CASSRRGGTNEKLFF.